The rows below give T cell receptor beta chains drawn from one sample of a study of long-term antiretroviral therapy in people with HIV. Here immunoSEQ multiplex PCR was the method, and the copy in TCRdb shows in-frame clones only, minus some. The sample shows around 19,000 clones, roughly nine tenths of them seen only once. Sequencing was performed on unsorted PBMCs, taken 4.2 to 4.5 years before starting antiretroviral therapy. These TCRs come from a woman under 40 with HIV. Both conserved end residues are part of each CDR3. D genes are given only for firm matches. Rows may omit the clone size; those that give it use once, few, many or a size class.

abundance	d_gene	v_gene	j_gene	CDR3aa	CDR3nt
.	TRBD2	TRBV2	TRBJ2-7	CASRPGLAGFEQYF	TGTGCCAGCAGGCCGGGACTAGCGGGGTTCGAGCAGTACTTC
.	.	TRBV9	TRBJ2-3	CASSSPGPDTQYF	TGTGCCAGCAGCTCCCCCGGACCAGATACGCAGTATTTT
.	.	TRBV27	TRBJ2-3	CASSGQNTDTQYF	TGTGCCAGCAGTGGACAGAACACAGATACGCAGTATTTT
.	TRBD1	TRBV7-9	TRBJ2-2	CASSPDRVYAGELFF	TGTGCCAGCAGCCCGGACAGGGTGTATGCCGGGGAGCTGTTTTTT
.	TRBD1	TRBV9	TRBJ2-7	CASTGTGGEQYF	TGTGCCAGCACAGGGACAGGGGGAGAGCAGTACTTC
.	TRBD1	TRBV19	TRBJ1-5	CASSRTGTGVDQPQHF	TGTGCCAGTAGTCGAACCGGGACAGGGGTGGATCAGCCCCAGCATTTT
.	TRBD1	TRBV5-6	TRBJ1-5	CASSPGQASNQPQHF	TGTGCCAGCAGCCCTGGACAGGCCAGTAATCAGCCCCAGCATTTT
.	TRBD1	TRBV18	TRBJ1-1	CASSPLGTGTEAFF	TGTGCCAGCTCACCACTTGGGACAGGGACTGAAGCTTTCTTT
.	TRBD1	TRBV5-1	TRBJ1-2	CASSLGQGAYYGYTF	TGCGCCAGCAGCTTGGGACAGGGGGCCTACTATGGCTACACCTTC
.	TRBD1	TRBV7-9	TRBJ1-1	CASSFYGTENTEAFF	TGTGCCAGCAGCTTTTACGGGACAGAGAACACTGAAGCTTTCTTT
.	TRBD1	TRBV6-5	TRBJ2-7	CASSSRDRGRYEQYF	TGTGCCAGCAGTTCCCGGGACAGGGGGCGCTACGAGCAGTACTTC
once	.	TRBV9	TRBJ2-6	CASSVATSGSGANVLTF	TGTGCCAGCAGCGTAGCTACGTCCGGGTCTGGGGCCAACGTCCTGACTTTC
.	TRBD2	TRBV5-4	TRBJ2-3	CASSLPSGSSTDTQYF	TGTGCCAGCAGCTTACCTAGCGGGTCTAGCACAGATACGCAGTATTTT
.	.	TRBV7-8	TRBJ1-1	CASSHWGRATEAFF	TGTGCCAGCAGCCACTGGGGGCGGGCCACTGAAGCTTTCTTT
.	.	TRBV5-1	TRBJ2-3	CASSLGTTEGDTQYF	TGCGCCAGCAGCTTGGGGACCACGGAGGGGGATACGCAGTATTTT
.	.	TRBV27	TRBJ1-5	CASSLSGSGGNQPQHF	TGTGCCAGCAGTTTATCCGGGTCAGGAGGCAATCAGCCCCAGCATTTT
.	.	TRBV6-1	TRBJ1-5	CASSAFSYSNQPQHF	TGTGCCAGCAGTGCATTCAGCTATAGCAATCAGCCCCAGCATTTT
.	.	TRBV6-1	TRBJ2-2	CASSENRRLPADTGELFF	TGTGCCAGCAGTGAAAACCGACGACTACCCGCGGACACCGGGGAGCTGTTTTTT
.	TRBD1	TRBV6-5	TRBJ1-1	CASSPSGTGGTEAFF	TGTGCCAGCAGCCCATCCGGGACAGGGGGCACTGAAGCTTTCTTT
.	TRBD2	TRBV6-6	TRBJ2-1	CASSRTSGGSYNEQFF	TGTGCCAGCAGCCGGACTAGCGGGGGCTCCTACAATGAGCAGTTCTTC
.	.	TRBV19	TRBJ1-3	CASSIQTNSGNTIYF	TGTGCCAGTAGTATTCAGACTAACTCTGGAAACACCATATATTTT
.	TRBD2	TRBV7-2	TRBJ2-1	CASSRGLAGYNEQFF	TGTGCCAGCAGCCGCGGACTAGCGGGATATAATGAGCAGTTCTTC
.	.	TRBV29-1	TRBJ2-5	CSGQGQMQIETQYF	TGCAGCGGCCAGGGACAAATGCAGATCGAGACCCAGTACTTC
.	TRBD1	TRBV11-1	TRBJ1-1	CASSLTGGRDTEAFF	TGTGCCAGCAGCTTGACAGGGGGCAGAGACACTGAAGCTTTCTTT
once	TRBD1	TRBV25-1	TRBJ1-2	CASSAPQGAGGYTF	TGTGCCAGCAGTGCACCACAGGGGGCTGGAGGCTACACCTTC
.	.	TRBV4-1	TRBJ2-1	CASSQEPQGISYNEQFF	TGCGCCAGCAGCCAAGAACCCCAGGGGATCTCCTACAATGAGCAGTTCTTC
few	.	TRBV7-9	TRBJ1-6	CASSPSSGLYNSPLHF	TGTGCCAGCAGCCCAAGTTCAGGGCTCTATAATTCACCCCTCCACTTT
.	TRBD2	TRBV11-3	TRBJ2-3	CASSPGTSGGPGDTQYF	TGTGCCAGCAGCCCCGGGACTAGCGGGGGGCCGGGAGATACGCAGTATTTT
.	.	TRBV13	TRBJ1-2	CASSSPVQGSGYTF	TGTGCCAGCAGCTCCCCGGTTCAGGGCTCTGGCTACACCTTC
.	.	TRBV6-1	TRBJ2-7	CASSEGWGGVSYEQYF	TGTGCCAGCAGTGAGGGTTGGGGCGGGGTCTCCTACGAGCAGTACTTC
.	TRBD1	TRBV5-6	TRBJ1-2	CASSKKDRANYGYTF	TGTGCCAGCAGCAAGAAGGACAGGGCTAACTATGGCTACACCTTC
.	.	TRBV9	TRBJ2-1	CASSVDRPDNEQFF	TGTGCCAGCAGCGTAGACCGACCCGACAATGAGCAGTTCTTC
.	.	TRBV1	TRBJ1-5	CTLGTGARNQPQHF	TGCACCCTCGGGACAGGGGCACGGAATCAGCCCCAGCATTTT
.	TRBD1	TRBV7-2	TRBJ1-4	CASSFGQGGEKLFF	TGTGCCAGCAGCTTTGGACAGGGGGGTGAAAAACTGTTTTTT
.	TRBD1	TRBV5-1	TRBJ1-6	CASSQGTGGGSPLHF	TGCGCCAGCAGCCAAGGGACAGGGGGTGGCTCACCCCTCCACTTT
.	TRBD1	TRBV19	TRBJ2-7	CASRKTGGSSYEQYF	TGTGCCAGTAGGAAAACAGGGGGATCGTCCTACGAGCAGTACTTC
.	.	TRBV7-2	TRBJ2-6	CASSSGGDGANVLTF	TGTGCCAGCAGCTCCGGAGGGGATGGGGCCAACGTCCTGACTTTC
.	.	TRBV7-4	TRBJ1-6	CARARGGSYNSPLHF	TGTGCCAGGGCACGGGGGGGGTCCTATAATTCACCCCTCCACTTT
.	.	TRBV11-2	TRBJ2-5	CASSSGIQETQYF	TGTGCCAGCAGCTCAGGGATACAAGAGACCCAGTACTTC
.	.	TRBV7-2	TRBJ2-5	CASSLAGRQETQYF	TGTGCCAGCAGCTTAGCGGGCCGACAAGAGACCCAGTACTTC
.	.	TRBV28	TRBJ1-2	CASRSDSLRTYGYTF	TGTGCCAGCAGATCCGACTCACTAAGGACCTATGGCTACACCTTC